This T cell receptor beta chain was profiled in a study of cytomegalovirus exposure and HLA in healthy donors. Overall study context: Among about 400 genotyped donors, roughly 80% fell in the Caucasian-associated ancestry cluster. Overall study findings and caveats: In a later analysis, at a false discovery rate of 0.05, 16,951 TCR beta sequences were associated with HLA alleles.

Concerning this clone: Antigen: not known.

The V and J ends lost 4 bases and 5 bases, in that order; junction bases with no gene match: 5. The CDR3 runs 16 residues. The germline V gene has CDR1 SGHNT and CDR2 YYREEE (reference sequence). Primers included in the PCR were 60 Vbeta and 13 Jbeta primers. In the source study's methods: Counted up in a later analysis, unique TCR beta chains came to 65 million to 80 million, with 9.5 million to 13 million shared. This table comes from immunoSEQ multiplex PCR, and its TCRdb copy is limited to in-frame clones, with some not included. V and J calls and clone size are as listed in that table; D and trimming were resolved from the DNA. The sample holds approximately 190,000 clones, more than 65% seen once. Donors sampled were nominally healthy, though unrecorded immune exposures were likely.

The V gene is TRBV5-4, the J gene TRBJ2-1, with 14 bases aligning to TRBD2. The receptor comes from a woman younger than 45 in good health and CMV-seronegative. The sequenced sample consisted of PBMCs. CDR3: CASSKGTSGGDNEQFF. The CDR3 nucleotides read TGTGCCAGCAGCAAAGGGACTAGCGGGGGAGACAATGAGCAGTTCTTC.